This T cell receptor beta chain was obtained from a study of cytomegalovirus exposure and HLA in healthy donors. As concerns this clone: The germline gene is not matched at one end of the junction; a read error may be the cause.

CDR1 DFQATT and CDR2 SNEGSKA come from the germline V gene (reference sequence). The CDR3 extends over 11 amino acids. PCR involved 60 Vbeta and 13 Jbeta primers. Clones were read by immunoSEQ multiplex PCR, and TCRdb kept only the in-frame ones, dropping some. The data show about 120,000 clones, 70% to 85% seen once. This sequence originates from a man aged 18 to 30 in good health and CMV-seropositive. Sequencing was carried out using PBMCs. This chain connects TRBV20-1 to TRBJ1-2; D may be TRBD1 (6 bases). CDR3 amino acids: CSARASPGQHF. CDR3 DNA sequence: TGCAGTGCTAGAGCCTCCCCGGGACAACACTTC.